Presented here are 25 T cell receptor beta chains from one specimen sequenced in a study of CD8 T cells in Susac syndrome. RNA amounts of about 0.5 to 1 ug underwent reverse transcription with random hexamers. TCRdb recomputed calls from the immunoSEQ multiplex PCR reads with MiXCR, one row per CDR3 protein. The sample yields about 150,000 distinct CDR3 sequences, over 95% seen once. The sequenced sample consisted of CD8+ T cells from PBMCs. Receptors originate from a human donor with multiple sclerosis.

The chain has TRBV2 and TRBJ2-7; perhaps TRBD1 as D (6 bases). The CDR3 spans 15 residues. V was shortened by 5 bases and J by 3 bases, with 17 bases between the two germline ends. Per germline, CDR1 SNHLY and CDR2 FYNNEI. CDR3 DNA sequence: TGTGCCAGCAGTTTCGACAGGAATTTTTTCTACGAGCAGTACGTC. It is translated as CASSFDRNFFYEQYV.

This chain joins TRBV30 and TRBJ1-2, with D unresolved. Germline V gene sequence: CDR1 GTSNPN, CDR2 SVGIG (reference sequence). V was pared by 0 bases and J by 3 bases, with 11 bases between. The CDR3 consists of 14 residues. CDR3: CAWSVDHRDYGYTF. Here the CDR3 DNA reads TGTGCCTGGAGTGTTGATCATCGGGACTATGGCTACACCTTC.

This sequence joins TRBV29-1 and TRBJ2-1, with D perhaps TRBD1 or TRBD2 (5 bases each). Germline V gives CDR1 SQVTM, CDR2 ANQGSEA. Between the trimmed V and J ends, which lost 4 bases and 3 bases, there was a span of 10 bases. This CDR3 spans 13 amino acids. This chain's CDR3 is CSVGTRDYNEQFF. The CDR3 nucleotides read TGCAGCGTTGGGACACGGGACTACAATGAGCAGTTCTTC.

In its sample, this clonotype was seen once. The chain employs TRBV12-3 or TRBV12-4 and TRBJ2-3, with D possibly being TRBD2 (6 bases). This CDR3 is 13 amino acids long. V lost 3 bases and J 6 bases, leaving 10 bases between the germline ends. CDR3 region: CASSLGGVDTQYF. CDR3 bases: TGTGCCAGCAGTTTGGGAGGCGTGGATACGCAGTATTTT.

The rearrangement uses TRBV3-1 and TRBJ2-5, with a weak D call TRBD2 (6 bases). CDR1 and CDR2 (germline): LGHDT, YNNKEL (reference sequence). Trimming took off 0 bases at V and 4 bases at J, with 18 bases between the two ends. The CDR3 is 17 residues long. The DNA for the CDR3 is TGTGCCAGCAGCCAAGATGCGAGACTAGTCTCCTCAGAGACCCAGTACTTC. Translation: CASSQDARLVSSETQYF.

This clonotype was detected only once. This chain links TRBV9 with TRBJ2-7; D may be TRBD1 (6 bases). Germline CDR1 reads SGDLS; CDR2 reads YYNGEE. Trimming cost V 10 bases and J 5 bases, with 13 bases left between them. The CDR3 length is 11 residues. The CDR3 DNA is TGTGCCGCGAGGGGGAGCCACGAGCAGTACTTC. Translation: CAARGSHEQYF.

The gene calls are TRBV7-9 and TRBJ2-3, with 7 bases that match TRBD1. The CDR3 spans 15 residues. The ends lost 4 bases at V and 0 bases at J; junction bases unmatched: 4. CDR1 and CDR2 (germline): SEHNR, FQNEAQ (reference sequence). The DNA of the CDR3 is TGTGCCAGCAGCTCAGGACAGGATAGCACAGATACGCAGTATTTT. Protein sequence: CASSSGQDSTDTQYF.

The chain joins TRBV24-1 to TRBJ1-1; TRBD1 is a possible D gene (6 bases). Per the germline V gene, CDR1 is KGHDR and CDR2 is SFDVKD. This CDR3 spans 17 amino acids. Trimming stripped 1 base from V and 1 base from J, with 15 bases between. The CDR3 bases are TGTGCCACCAGTGATTTCTTAAAAGACAGGACGAACACTGAAGCTTTCTTT. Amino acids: CATSDFLKDRTNTEAFF.

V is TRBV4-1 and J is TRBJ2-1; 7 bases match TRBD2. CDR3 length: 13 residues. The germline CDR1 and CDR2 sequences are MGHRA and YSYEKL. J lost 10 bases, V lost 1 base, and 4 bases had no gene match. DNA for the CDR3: TGCGCCAGCAGCCAAGGAGCGGGGCGGGAGCAGTTCTTC. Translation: CASSQGAGREQFF.

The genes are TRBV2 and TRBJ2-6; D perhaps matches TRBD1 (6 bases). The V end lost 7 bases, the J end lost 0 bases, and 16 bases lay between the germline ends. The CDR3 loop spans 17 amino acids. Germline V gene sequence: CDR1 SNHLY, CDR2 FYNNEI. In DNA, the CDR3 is TGTGCCAGCACCCAATACGAGGGGGTCTCTGGGGCCAACGTCCTGACTTTC. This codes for CASTQYEGVSGANVLTF.

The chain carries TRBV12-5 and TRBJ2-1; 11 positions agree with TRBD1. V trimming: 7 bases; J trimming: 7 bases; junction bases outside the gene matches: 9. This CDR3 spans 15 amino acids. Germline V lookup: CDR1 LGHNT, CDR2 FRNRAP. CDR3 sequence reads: CASAVGQGAENEQFF. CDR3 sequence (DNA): TGTGCTAGTGCCGTTGGACAGGGGGCCGAAAATGAGCAGTTCTTC.

The CDR3 sequence is CASRGGQAGGETQYF. CDR3 bases: TGCGCCAGCAGGGGAGGGCAGGCCGGGGGAGAGACCCAGTACTTC. V usage is TRBV23-1 and J usage is TRBJ2-5; TRBD2 agrees at 7 bases. TRBV23-1 carries the ORF label, with uncertain function. The V segment lost 6 bases and the J segment 4 bases; nucleotides outside the gene matches: 11. This CDR3 contains 15 residues.

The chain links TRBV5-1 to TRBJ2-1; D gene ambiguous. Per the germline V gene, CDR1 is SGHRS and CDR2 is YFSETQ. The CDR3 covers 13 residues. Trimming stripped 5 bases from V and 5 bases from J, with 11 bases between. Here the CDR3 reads CASSGTTNNEQFF. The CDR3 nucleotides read TGCGCCAGCAGTGGTACCACCAACAATGAGCAGTTCTTC.

Written as DNA, the CDR3 is TGTGCCAGCAGATTATCCCCATCATTTGGGGGTGGTAATGAAAAACTGTTTTTT. It specifies CASRLSPSFGGGNEKLFF. The chain links TRBV2 to TRBJ1-4; maybe TRBD1 (5 bases). The ends were cut back, 6 bases at V and 4 bases at J, with 24 bases in the middle. Germline CDR1 is SNHLY and CDR2 is FYNNEI. The CDR3 runs 18 residues.

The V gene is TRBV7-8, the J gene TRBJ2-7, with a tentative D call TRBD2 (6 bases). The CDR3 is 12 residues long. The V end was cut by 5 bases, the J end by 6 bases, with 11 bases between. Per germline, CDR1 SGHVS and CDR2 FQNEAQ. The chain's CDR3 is CASSLGGLEQYV. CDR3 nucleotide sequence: TGTGCCAGCAGCCTCGGGGGTCTCGAGCAGTACGTC.

The CDR3 here is CASRLAHRTRGTEAFF. The CDR3 nucleotides are TGTGCCAGTAGACTCGCCCACAGGACAAGGGGTACTGAAGCTTTCTTT. J is TRBJ1-1 and V is TRBV19, with D maybe TRBD1 (5 bases). Per the germline V gene, CDR1 is LNHDA and CDR2 is SQIVND (reference sequence). The CDR3 covers 16 residues. V lost 6 bases, J lost 5 bases, and 22 bases lay in between.

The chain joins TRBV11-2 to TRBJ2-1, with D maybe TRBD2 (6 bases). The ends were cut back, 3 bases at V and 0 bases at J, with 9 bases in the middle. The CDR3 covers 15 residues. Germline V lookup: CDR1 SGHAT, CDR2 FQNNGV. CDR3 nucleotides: TGTGCCAGCAGCTTTAGCGGTTTCTCCTACAATGAGCAGTTCTTC. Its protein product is CASSFSGFSYNEQFF.

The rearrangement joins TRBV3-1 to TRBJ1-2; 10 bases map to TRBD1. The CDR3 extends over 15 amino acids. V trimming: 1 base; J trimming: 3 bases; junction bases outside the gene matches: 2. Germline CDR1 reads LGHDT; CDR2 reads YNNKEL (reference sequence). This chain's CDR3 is CASSQATGGDYGYTF. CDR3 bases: TGTGCCAGCAGCCAAGCGACAGGGGGCGACTATGGCTACACCTTC.

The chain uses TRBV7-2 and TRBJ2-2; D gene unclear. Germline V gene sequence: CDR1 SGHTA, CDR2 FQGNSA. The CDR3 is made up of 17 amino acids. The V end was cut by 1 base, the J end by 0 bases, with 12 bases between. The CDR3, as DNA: TGTGCCAGCAGCTTAGACCGGACCCTCTCGAACACCGGGGAGCTGTTTTTT. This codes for CASSLDRTLSNTGELFF.

CDR3 coding DNA: TGTGCCAGCAGCGCTAAAAATCAGCCCCAGCATTTT. It translates to CASSAKNQPQHF. The genes are TRBV11-2 and TRBJ1-5; D gene unclear. Germline V gene sequence: CDR1 SGHAT, CDR2 FQNNGV. The V end was cut by 5 bases, the J end by 4 bases, with 6 bases between. This CDR3 region has 12 residues.

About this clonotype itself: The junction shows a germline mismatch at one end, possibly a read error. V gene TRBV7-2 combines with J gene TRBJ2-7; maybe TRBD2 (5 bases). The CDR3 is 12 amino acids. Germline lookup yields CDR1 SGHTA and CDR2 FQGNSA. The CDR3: CASSYAGGLRLF. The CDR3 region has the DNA TGTGCCAGCAGCTACGCCGGAGGACTGCGCCTCTTC.

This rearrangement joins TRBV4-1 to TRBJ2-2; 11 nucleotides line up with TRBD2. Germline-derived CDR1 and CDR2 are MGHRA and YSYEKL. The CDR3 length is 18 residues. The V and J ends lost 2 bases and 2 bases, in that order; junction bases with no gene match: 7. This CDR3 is CASSQTSGGPSNTGELFF. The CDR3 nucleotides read TGCGCCAGCAGCCAAACTAGCGGGGGCCCTTCTAACACCGGGGAGCTGTTTTTT.

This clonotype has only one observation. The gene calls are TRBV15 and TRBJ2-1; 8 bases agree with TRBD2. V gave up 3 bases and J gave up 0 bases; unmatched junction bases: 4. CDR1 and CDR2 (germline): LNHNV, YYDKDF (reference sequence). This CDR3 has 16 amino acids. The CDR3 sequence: CATSSTRGGSYNEQFF. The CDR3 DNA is TGTGCCACCAGCAGTACTCGGGGGGGCTCCTACAATGAGCAGTTCTTC.

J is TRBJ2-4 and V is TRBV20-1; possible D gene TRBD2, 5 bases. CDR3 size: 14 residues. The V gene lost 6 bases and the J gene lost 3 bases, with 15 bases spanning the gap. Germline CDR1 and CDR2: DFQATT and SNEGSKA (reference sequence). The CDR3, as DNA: TGCAGTGCCCCCGCCGGGATCGGCAAAAACATTCAGTACTTC. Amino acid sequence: CSAPAGIGKNIQYF.

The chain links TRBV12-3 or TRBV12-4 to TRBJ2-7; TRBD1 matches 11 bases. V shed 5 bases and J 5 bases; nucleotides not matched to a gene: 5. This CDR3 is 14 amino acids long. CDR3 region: CASSGTGGVDEQYV. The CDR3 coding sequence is TGTGCCAGCAGTGGGACAGGGGGTGTGGACGAGCAGTACGTC.